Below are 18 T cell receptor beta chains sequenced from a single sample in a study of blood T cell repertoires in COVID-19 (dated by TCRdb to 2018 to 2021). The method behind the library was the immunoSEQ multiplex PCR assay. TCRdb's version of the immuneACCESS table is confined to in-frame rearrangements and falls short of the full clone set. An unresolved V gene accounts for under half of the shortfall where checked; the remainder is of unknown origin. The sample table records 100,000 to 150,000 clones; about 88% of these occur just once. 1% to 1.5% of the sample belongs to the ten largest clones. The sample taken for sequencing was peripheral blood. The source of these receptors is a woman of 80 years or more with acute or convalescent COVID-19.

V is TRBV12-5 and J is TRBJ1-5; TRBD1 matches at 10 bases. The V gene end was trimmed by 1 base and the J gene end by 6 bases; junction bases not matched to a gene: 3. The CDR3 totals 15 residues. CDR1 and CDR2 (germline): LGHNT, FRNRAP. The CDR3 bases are TGTGCTAGTGGTTTGGGGGGACAGGGGAGTCAGCCCCAGCATTTT. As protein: CASGLGGQGSQPQHF.

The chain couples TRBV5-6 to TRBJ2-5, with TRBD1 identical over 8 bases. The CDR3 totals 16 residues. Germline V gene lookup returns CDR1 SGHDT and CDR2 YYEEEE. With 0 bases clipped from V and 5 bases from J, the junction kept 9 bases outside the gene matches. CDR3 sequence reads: CASSLGGQGGGETQYF. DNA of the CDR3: TGTGCCAGCAGCTTGGGCGGACAGGGTGGAGGGGAGACCCAGTACTTC.

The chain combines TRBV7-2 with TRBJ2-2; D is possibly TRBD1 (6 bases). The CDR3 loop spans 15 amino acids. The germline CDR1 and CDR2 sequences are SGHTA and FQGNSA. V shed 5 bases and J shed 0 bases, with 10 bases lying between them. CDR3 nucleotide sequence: TGTGCCAGCAGCCCCAGGGGCGCGAACACCGGGGAGCTGTTTTTT. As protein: CASSPRGANTGELFF. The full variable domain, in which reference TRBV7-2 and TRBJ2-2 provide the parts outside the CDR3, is GAGVSQSPSNKVTEKGKDVELRCDPISGHTALYWYRQSLGQGLEFLIYFQGNSAPDKSGLPSDRFSAERTGGSVSTLTIQRTQQEDSAVYLCASSPRGANTGELFFGEGSRLTVL.

DNA for the CDR3: TGTGCCAGCGGGGACAGGGGGGACCTTCAGCCCCAGCATTTT. It specifies CASGDRGDLQPQHF. The chain joins TRBV2 to TRBJ1-5; 11 nucleotides align to TRBD1. Germline values: CDR1 SNHLY, CDR2 FYNNEI. The V gene end was trimmed by 8 bases and the J gene end by 6 bases; junction bases not matched to a gene: 6. CDR3 size: 14 residues.

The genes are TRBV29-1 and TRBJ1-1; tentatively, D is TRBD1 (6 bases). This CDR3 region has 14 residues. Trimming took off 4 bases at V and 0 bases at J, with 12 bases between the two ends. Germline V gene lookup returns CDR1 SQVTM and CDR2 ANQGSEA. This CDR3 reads CSVGGQVVNTEAFF. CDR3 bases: TGCAGCGTTGGGGGGCAAGTAGTGAACACTGAAGCTTTCTTT.

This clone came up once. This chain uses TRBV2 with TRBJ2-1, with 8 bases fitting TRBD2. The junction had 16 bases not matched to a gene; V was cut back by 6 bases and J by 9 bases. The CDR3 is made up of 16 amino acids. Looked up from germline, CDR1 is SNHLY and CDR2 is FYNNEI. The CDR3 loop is CASRPLRGGRGREQFF. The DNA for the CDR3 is TGTGCCAGCAGGCCGTTACGGGGGGGCCGAGGTCGTGAGCAGTTCTTC. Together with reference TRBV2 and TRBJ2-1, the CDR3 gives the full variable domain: EPEVTQTPSHQVTQMGQEVILRCVPISNHLYFYWYRQILGQKVEFLVSFYNNEISEKSEIFDDQFSVERPDGSNFTLKIRSTKLEDSAMYFCASRPLRGGRGREQFFGPGTRLTVL.

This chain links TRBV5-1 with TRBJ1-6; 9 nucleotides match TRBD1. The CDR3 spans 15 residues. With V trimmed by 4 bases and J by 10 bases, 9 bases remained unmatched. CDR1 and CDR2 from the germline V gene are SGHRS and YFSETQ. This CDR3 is CASSPGGQGSSPLHF. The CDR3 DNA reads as TGCGCCAGCAGCCCGGGGGGACAGGGATCATCACCCCTCCACTTT.

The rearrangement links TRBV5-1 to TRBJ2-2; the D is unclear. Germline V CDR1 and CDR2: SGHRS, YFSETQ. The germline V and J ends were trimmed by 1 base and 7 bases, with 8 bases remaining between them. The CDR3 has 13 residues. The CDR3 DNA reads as TGCGCCAGCAGCTTGCGGTTTAACGGGGAGCTGTTTTTT. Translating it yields CASSLRFNGELFF.

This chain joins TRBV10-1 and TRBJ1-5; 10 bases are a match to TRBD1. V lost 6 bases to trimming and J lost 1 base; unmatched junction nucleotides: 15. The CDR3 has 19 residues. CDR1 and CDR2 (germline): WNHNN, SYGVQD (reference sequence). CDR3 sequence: CASRFPGQGSLGSNQPQHF. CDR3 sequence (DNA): TGCGCCAGCAGATTTCCGGGACAGGGGAGTTTGGGGAGCAATCAGCCCCAGCATTTT.

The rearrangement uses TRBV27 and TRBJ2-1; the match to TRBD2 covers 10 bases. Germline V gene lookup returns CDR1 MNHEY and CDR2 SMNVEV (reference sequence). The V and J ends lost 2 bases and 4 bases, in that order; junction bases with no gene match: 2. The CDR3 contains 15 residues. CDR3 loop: CASSLDSGGYNEQFF. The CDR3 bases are TGTGCCAGCAGTTTAGATAGCGGGGGGTACAATGAGCAGTTCTTC.

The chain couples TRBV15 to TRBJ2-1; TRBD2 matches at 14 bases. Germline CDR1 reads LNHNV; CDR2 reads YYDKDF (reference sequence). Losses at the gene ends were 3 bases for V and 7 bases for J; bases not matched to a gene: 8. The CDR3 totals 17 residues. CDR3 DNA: TGTGCCACCAGCAGTCCGGGACTAGCGGGAGTTAGGAATGAGCAGTTCTTC. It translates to CATSSPGLAGVRNEQFF.

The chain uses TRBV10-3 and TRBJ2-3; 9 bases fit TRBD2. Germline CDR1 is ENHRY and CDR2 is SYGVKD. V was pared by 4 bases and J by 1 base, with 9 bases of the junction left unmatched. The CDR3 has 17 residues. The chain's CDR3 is CAISVGRSSGGTDTQYF. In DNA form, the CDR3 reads TGTGCCATCAGTGTCGGAAGGTCTAGCGGGGGCACAGATACGCAGTATTTT.

The CDR3: CASRDRLAGTDTQYF. In DNA form, the CDR3 reads TGTGCCAGCAGGGATAGACTAGCGGGCACAGATACGCAGTATTTT. The rearrangement uses TRBV13 and TRBJ2-3; the match to TRBD2 covers 9 bases. This CDR3 has 15 residues. CDR1 and CDR2 from the germline V gene are PRHDT and FYEKMQ (reference sequence). The trim removed 6 bases at V and 1 base at J, leaving 5 bases unmatched.

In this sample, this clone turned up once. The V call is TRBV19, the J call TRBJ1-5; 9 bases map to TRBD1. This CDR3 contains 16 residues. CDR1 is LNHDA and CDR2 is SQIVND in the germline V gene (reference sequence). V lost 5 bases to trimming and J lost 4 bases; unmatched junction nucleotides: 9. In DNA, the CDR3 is TGTGCCAGTAGTCTGCCCGGGACAGGGTATAATCAGCCCCAGCATTTT. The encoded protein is CASSLPGTGYNQPQHF.

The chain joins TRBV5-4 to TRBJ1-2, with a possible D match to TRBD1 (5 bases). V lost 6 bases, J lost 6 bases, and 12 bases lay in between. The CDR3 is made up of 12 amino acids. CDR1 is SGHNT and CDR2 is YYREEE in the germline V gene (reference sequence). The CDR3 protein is CASTNQGDGYTF. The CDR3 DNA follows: TGTGCCAGCACCAACCAGGGCGATGGCTACACCTTC. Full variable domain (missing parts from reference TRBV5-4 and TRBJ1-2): ETGVTQSPTHLIKTRGQQVTLRCSSQSGHNTVSWYQQALGQGPQFIFQYYREEENGRGNFPPRFSGLQFPNYSSELNVNALELDDSALYLCASTNQGDGYTFGSGTRLTVV.

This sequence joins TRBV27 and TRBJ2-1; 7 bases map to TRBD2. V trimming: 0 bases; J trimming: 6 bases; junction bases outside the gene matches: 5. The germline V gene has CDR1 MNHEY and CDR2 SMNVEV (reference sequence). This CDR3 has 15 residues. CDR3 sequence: CASSLSRTSGNEQFF. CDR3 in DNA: TGTGCCAGCAGTTTATCCCGGACTAGTGGCAATGAGCAGTTCTTC.

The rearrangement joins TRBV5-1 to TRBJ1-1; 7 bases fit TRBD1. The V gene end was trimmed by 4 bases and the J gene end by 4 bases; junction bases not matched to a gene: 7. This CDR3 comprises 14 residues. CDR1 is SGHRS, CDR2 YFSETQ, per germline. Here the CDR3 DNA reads TGCGCCAGCAGCCCGCGGGCAGGGGGCACTGAAGCTTTCTTT. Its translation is CASSPRAGGTEAFF. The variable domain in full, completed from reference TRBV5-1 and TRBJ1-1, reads KAGVTQTPRYLIKTRGQQVTLSCSPISGHRSVSWYQQTPGQGLQFLFEYFSETQRNKGNFPGRFSGRQFSNSRSEMNVSTLELGDSALYLCASSPRAGGTEAFFGQGTRLTVV.

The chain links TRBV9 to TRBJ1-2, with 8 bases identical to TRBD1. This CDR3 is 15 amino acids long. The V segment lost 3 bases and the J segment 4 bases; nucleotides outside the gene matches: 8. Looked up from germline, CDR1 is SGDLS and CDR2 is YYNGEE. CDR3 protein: CASSATGVGGYGYTF. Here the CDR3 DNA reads TGTGCCAGCAGCGCGACAGGGGTCGGAGGCTATGGCTACACCTTC. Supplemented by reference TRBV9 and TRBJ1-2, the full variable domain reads DSGVTQTPKHLITATGQRVTLRCSPRSGDLSVYWYQQSLDQGLQFLIQYYNGEERAKGNILERFSAQQFPDLHSELNLSSLELGDSALYFCASSATGVGGYGYTFGSGTRLTVV.